These 5 T cell receptor beta chains came from one sample sequenced in a study of T cells in Graves' hyperthyroidism and ophthalmopathy. RNA transcripts served as the template for amplifying TCR beta CDR3 regions. In the first-round RT-PCR of the TCR CDR3, the HTBI primer set was used. TCRdb passed the multiplex PCR reads through MiXCR, listing each CDR3 protein once. The data contain 250,000 to 300,000 distinct CDR3 sequences, roughly 13% of them singletons. Material: blood. The origin of the receptors is a woman aged 40 to 55 with Graves' hyperthyroidism.

This clonotype was counted ten times or more. V usage is TRBV14 and J usage is TRBJ1-1; D may be TRBD1 (5 bases). This CDR3 has 17 residues. The germline V gene has CDR1 SGHDN and CDR2 FVKESK. V was pared by 2 bases and J by 4 bases, with 20 bases between. CDR3 residues: CASSQYTGPVMGTEAFF. The CDR3 coding sequence is TGTGCCAGCAGCCAATACACGGGGCCCGTGATGGGCACTGAAGCTTTCTTT. Combining the CDR3 with reference TRBV14 and TRBJ1-1 gives the whole variable domain EAGVTQFPSHSVIEKGQTVTLRCDPISGHDNLYWYRRVMGKEIKFLLHFVKESKQDESGMPNNRFLAERTGGTYSTLKVQPAELEDSGVYFCASSQYTGPVMGTEAFFGQGTRLTVV.

This clonotype was seen at least ten times. The gene calls are TRBV27 and TRBJ2-1; perhaps TRBD1 as D (6 bases). The CDR3 consists of 16 residues. Deletions cut 8 bases from V and 7 bases from J, with 24 bases between. The germline CDR1 and CDR2 sequences are MNHEY and SMNVEV (reference sequence). DNA for the CDR3: TGTGCCAGCCGCATGGGGCCGGGACAAATCTTTAATGAGCAGTTCTTC. This codes for CASRMGPGQIFNEQFF.

The rearrangement uses TRBV18 and TRBJ1-5, with D possibly matching TRBD1 (6 bases). CDR1 is KGHSH, CDR2 LQKENI, per germline. This CDR3 is 14 amino acids long. Trimming took off 5 bases at V and 3 bases at J, with 11 bases between the two ends. CDR3 sequence reads: CASSTTGSNQPQHF. The CDR3 coding sequence is TGTGCCAGCTCAACGACAGGTTCCAATCAGCCCCAGCATTTT.

This clonotype was seen repeatedly, ten times or more. The chain recombines TRBV27 with TRBJ1-1; 7 nucleotides line up with TRBD1. This CDR3 region has 12 residues. The germline V gene encodes CDR1 MNHEY and CDR2 SMNVEV (reference sequence). V was pared by 5 bases and J by 8 bases, with 5 bases of the junction left unmatched. The chain's CDR3 is CASSATGLEAFF. The CDR3 bases are TGTGCCAGCAGTGCGACAGGGCTCGAAGCTTTCTTT.

This chain joins TRBV5-6 and TRBJ2-7, with D perhaps matching TRBD1 (5 bases). The germline V and J ends were trimmed by 1 base and 2 bases, with 10 bases remaining between them. The CDR3 is 14 residues long. CDR1 is SGHDT and CDR2 is YYEEEE in the germline V gene. CDR3 protein: CASSLLDKTYEQYF. In DNA, the CDR3 is TGTGCCAGCAGCTTGTTGGACAAAACCTACGAGCAGTACTTC.